The 21 T cell receptor beta chains reported below all come from one sample, sequenced in a study of blood T cell repertoires in COVID-19. The repertoire was sequenced with immunoSEQ multiplex PCR; TCRdb's copy has only in-frame clones and lacks some. This table holds 140,000 to 150,000 clones, less than 90% found once. Sequencing was carried out using PBMCs or T cells enriched from blood (not recorded which). The origin of the receptors is a woman aged 45-65 years who had been exposed to COVID-19.

The chain couples TRBV27 to TRBJ2-5; 9 bases are a match to TRBD1. The CDR3 is made up of 16 amino acids. Germline CDR1 is MNHEY and CDR2 is SMNVEV (reference sequence). Unmatched junction bases numbered 10, after V lost 6 bases and J lost 2 bases. The CDR3 protein is CASRIGTGSYQETQYF. In DNA form, the CDR3 reads TGTGCCAGCAGAATTGGGACAGGGAGTTATCAAGAGACCCAGTACTTC.

CDR3 in DNA: TGTGCCAGCAGCCTCGGTAGGGGTGGGAACACCATATATTTT. This sequence encodes CASSLGRGGNTIYF. The chain combines TRBV28 with TRBJ1-3; D is possibly TRBD1 (5 bases). Trimming stripped 6 bases from V and 7 bases from J, with 16 bases between. Germline CDR1 and CDR2: MDHEN and SYDVKM. CDR3 length equals 14 residues.

This clone was counted a few times. This chain joins TRBV30 and TRBJ1-1, with D unresolved. V lost 8 bases to trimming and J lost 2 bases, with 18 bases between them. This CDR3 comprises 14 residues. The germline gives CDR1 GTSNPN, CDR2 SVGIG (reference sequence). This CDR3 reads CAGKPPGGNTEAFF. CDR3 coding DNA: TGTGCCGGGAAACCTCCCGGCGGTAACACTGAAGCTTTCTTT.

The chain has TRBV6-5 and TRBJ1-2; unclear D gene. CDR1 is MNHEY and CDR2 is SVGAGI in the germline V gene. The CDR3 runs to 15 residues. Trimming left V 7 bases short and J 4 bases short, with 19 bases between. CDR3: CASTPGRVEGYGYTF. The CDR3 nucleotides are TGTGCCAGCACCCCTGGGAGGGTGGAGGGCTATGGCTACACCTTC.

CDR3 region: CASSLDREVYGYTF. CDR3 DNA sequence: TGTGCCAGCTCTCTCGACAGGGAGGTCTATGGCTACACCTTC. The chain carries TRBV18 and TRBJ1-2, with 7 bases that match TRBD1. V dropped 6 bases and J dropped 4; count of bases not matched to a gene: 8. The length of the CDR3 is 14 residues. Germline V gives CDR1 KGHSH, CDR2 LQKENI. The variable domain in full, with the rest retrieved from reference TRBV18 and TRBJ1-2, is NAGVMQNPRHLVRRRGQEARLRCSPMKGHSHVYWYRQLPEEGLKFMVYLQKENIIDESGMPKERFSAEFPKEGPSILRIQQVVRGDSAAYFCASSLDREVYGYTFGSGTRLTVV.

The V and J genes are TRBV12-5 and TRBJ1-4; D not resolved. This CDR3 has 18 amino acids. Germline values: CDR1 LGHNT, CDR2 FRNRAP. The V and J ends lost 2 bases and 8 bases respectively, with 24 bases between them. The DNA for the CDR3 is TGTGCTAGTGGTTTGTTGTTGTCCCGGGTTGTTGTGGAAGAAAAACTGTTTTTT. Protein: CASGLLLSRVVVEEKLFF.

The chain joins TRBV6-2 or TRBV6-3 to TRBJ1-2; 8 bases match TRBD1. Per germline, CDR1 MNHEY and CDR2 SVGEGT. J lost 2 bases, V lost 6 bases, and 5 bases had no gene match. The CDR3 sequence is 14 residues long. As DNA, the CDR3 is TGTGCCAGCAGCGACCGGACAGGGAACTATGGCTACACCTTC. Its protein product is CASSDRTGNYGYTF.

This clone was found a few times. The V and J genes are TRBV6-2 or TRBV6-3 and TRBJ1-2, with a weak D call TRBD1 (5 bases). Germline V CDR1 and CDR2: MNHEY, SVGEGT. The CDR3 has 16 amino acids. V lost 0 bases, J lost 1 base, and 12 bases lay in between. The CDR3 reads CASSYSWGERNYGYTF. The DNA of the CDR3 is TGTGCCAGCAGTTACTCGTGGGGCGAGCGTAACTATGGCTACACCTTC.

J is TRBJ2-1 and V is TRBV7-9; 10 bases line up with TRBD2. With 0 bases clipped from V and 7 bases from J, the junction kept 3 bases outside the gene matches. Germline CDR1 is SEHNR and CDR2 is FQNEAQ (reference sequence). The CDR3 is 15 amino acids. The CDR3 is CASSLASGGYNEQFF. DNA for the CDR3: TGTGCCAGCAGCTTAGCTAGCGGGGGGTATAATGAGCAGTTCTTC.

The rearrangement links TRBV12-3 or TRBV12-4 to TRBJ1-2; D is ambiguous. V shed 3 bases and J shed 4 bases, with 9 bases lying between them. This CDR3 contains 13 residues. CDR3 residues: CASSFRDFYGYTF. The CDR3 bases are TGTGCCAGCAGTTTCAGAGACTTCTATGGCTACACCTTC.

In nucleotides, the CDR3 is TGTGCCAGCAGCTTCCCTAGCGGAGGCCTTTCCTACGAGCAGTACTTC. Protein sequence: CASSFPSGGLSYEQYF. V is TRBV7-9 and J is TRBJ2-7; 7 bases line up with TRBD2. Germline CDR1 SEHNR, CDR2 FQNEAQ (reference sequence). The CDR3 spans 16 residues. Trimming removed 3 bases from V and 1 base from J; junction bases left unmatched: 9.

The chain has TRBV6-5 and TRBJ1-2; D is possibly TRBD1 (6 bases). The CDR3 runs 15 residues. Per the germline V gene, CDR1 is MNHEY and CDR2 is SVGAGI. Trimming took off 4 bases at V and 8 bases at J, with 20 bases between the two ends. CDR3 sequence: CASSSGQKGVGGYTF. The DNA for the CDR3 is TGTGCCAGCAGTTCCGGACAGAAGGGGGTCGGCGGCTACACCTTC.

The chain carries TRBV5-1 and TRBJ1-4; no definite D call. The length of the CDR3 is 16 residues. CDR1 and CDR2 from the germline V gene are SGHRS and YFSETQ. With 0 bases removed from V and 5 bases from J, the gap between germline ends came to 14 bases. CDR3 sequence reads: CASSLAFGGNNEKLFF. The CDR3 DNA follows: TGCGCCAGCAGCTTGGCCTTTGGAGGAAACAATGAAAAACTGTTTTTT.

The table lists this clone with a count of one. V and J are TRBV30 and TRBJ1-4, with D tentatively TRBD1 (6 bases). Trimming cost V 1 base and J 5 bases, with 14 bases left between them. The CDR3 spans 15 residues. The germline CDR1 and CDR2 sequences are GTSNPN and SVGIG (reference sequence). The CDR3 loop reads CAWSAEQGLNEKLFF. The CDR3 nucleotides are TGTGCCTGGAGTGCCGAACAGGGCCTCAATGAAAAACTGTTTTTT.

The chain joins TRBV4-1 to TRBJ1-4; 7 bases agree with TRBD1. The J segment lost 3 bases and the V segment lost 0 bases, leaving 7 bases of the junction unmatched. Germline lookup yields CDR1 MGHRA and CDR2 YSYEKL. This CDR3 comprises 17 residues. The CDR3 loop is CASSQDGRGAPNEKLFF. The CDR3 bases are TGCGCCAGCAGCCAAGATGGCAGGGGGGCTCCTAATGAAAAACTGTTTTTT.

The chain is built from TRBV7-8 and TRBJ1-4; 7 positions match TRBD1. V shed 3 bases and J 7 bases; nucleotides not matched to a gene: 5. Per the germline V gene, CDR1 is SGHVS and CDR2 is FQNEAQ. The CDR3 has 14 residues. DNA of the CDR3: TGTGCCAGCAGCTTTGGCAGGGGGACTGAAAAACTGTTTTTT. It codes for CASSFGRGTEKLFF. The variable domain in full, with the rest retrieved from reference TRBV7-8 and TRBJ1-4, is GAGVSQSPRYKVAKRGQDVALRCDPISGHVSLFWYQQALGQGPEFLTYFQNEAQLDKSGLPSDRFFAERPEGSVSTLKIQRTQQEDSAVYLCASSFGRGTEKLFFGSGTQLSVL.

The chain combines TRBV5-1 with TRBJ1-3; D ambiguous. The CDR3 is made up of 15 amino acids. Trimming cost V 4 bases and J 2 bases, with 13 bases left between them. The germline CDR1 and CDR2 sequences are SGHRS and YFSETQ. The CDR3 region is CASSLPGGAGNTIYF. CDR3 coding DNA: TGCGCCAGCAGCCTCCCCGGAGGAGCTGGAAACACCATATATTTT.

The chain links TRBV6-5 to TRBJ1-2, with D unresolved. Deletions cut 0 bases from V and 2 bases from J, with 13 bases between. The germline gives CDR1 MNHEY, CDR2 SVGAGI. The CDR3 consists of 16 residues. The CDR3 DNA reads TGTGCCAGCAGTTACTCCGCGGAAACACCAAACTATGGCTACACCTTC. It encodes CASSYSAETPNYGYTF.

The chain recombines TRBV12-3 or TRBV12-4 with TRBJ2-7; a possible D gene is TRBD2 (6 bases). Trimming cost V 3 bases and J 7 bases, with 10 bases left between them. The CDR3 loop spans 12 amino acids. In nucleotides, the CDR3 is TGTGCCAGCAGTTTGCGGGGCTGGGAGCAGTACTTC. Translating gives CASSLRGWEQYF.

This chain links TRBV6-5 with TRBJ2-3, with D tentatively TRBD2 (6 bases). The CDR3 consists of 15 residues. Germline V lookup: CDR1 MNHEY, CDR2 SVGAGI. The V gene lost 6 bases and the J gene lost 6 bases, with 19 bases spanning the gap. The CDR3 DNA follows: TGTGCCAGCAGCCGTGGGGGAGCGGGTGTGGATACGCAGTATTTT. This gives the protein CASSRGGAGVDTQYF.

The sample holds one count of this clone. The J gene is TRBJ1-5, the V gene TRBV7-2; perhaps TRBD1 as D (6 bases). The germline V and J ends were trimmed by 5 bases and 2 bases, with 16 bases remaining between them. The CDR3 runs to 16 residues. The germline gives CDR1 SGHTA, CDR2 FQGNSA. This CDR3 is CASSPGGRTGNQPQHF. CDR3 nucleotides: TGTGCCAGCAGCCCCGGCGGGAGGACAGGCAATCAGCCCCAGCATTTT.